This TCR beta chain was captured by sequencing in a study of blood T cells in healthy people across ages. V gave up 4 bases and J gave up 3 bases, with 10 bases separating them. Germline V gives CDR1 SEHNR, CDR2 FQNEAQ (reference sequence). The CDR3 runs to 13 residues. General study points: Both higher diversity and more naive CD4+ cells marked long-lived donors when set against aged donors. Roughly linear age-related decline in beta diversity appeared, significant by age around 42.

The second PCR ran roughly 7 to 12 cycles with a sample-barcoded 5' primer and J-beta primers. From the 5' RACE reads, TCRdb called clonotypes with MiXCR, one entry per CDR3 protein. The table lists 600,000 to 800,000 distinct CDR3 sequences, under 25% of them singletons. Comment on this clonotype: Antigen: not known.

The amount of total RNA extracted per sample was at least 5.5 micrograms. The chain joins TRBV7-9 to TRBJ2-7, with D maybe TRBD1 (6 bases). Sequences were obtained from blood. The sequence came from a man aged 70 or older in good health. CDR3: CASSSNRDYEQYF. CDR3 DNA sequence: TGTGCCAGCAGCTCGAACAGGGACTACGAGCAGTACTTC.